The sequence of this T cell receptor (beta chain) was determined in a study of blood T cells in healthy people across ages. Study-level findings and limits: Expanded clonotype changes were possibly confounded by unknown donor CMV status.

The CDR3 extends over 15 amino acids. V was cut by 6 bases and J by 2 bases, with 11 bases left in between. The germline V gene encodes CDR1 SGHTA and CDR2 FQGNSA. Next came a second PCR, run for about 7 to 12 cycles, which used a sample-barcoded 5' primer along with a J-beta primer mix. Each cDNA molecule was tagged by a template-switch adaptor that had 12 random nucleotides. TCRdb processed the 5' RACE reads anew with MiXCR; each CDR3 protein has one entry. In the table there are 850,000 to 1,100,000 distinct CDR3 sequences, approximately 38% of which are singletons. Points on this clonotype: The antigen is unknown.

The chain joins TRBV7-2 to TRBJ2-6; D unclear. Sequencing was carried out using blood. This clonotype was sampled from a man between 18 and 35 years old in good health. The CDR3 sequence: CASRPPKAGANVLTF. The CDR3 coding sequence is TGTGCCAGCAGGCCTCCAAAAGCTGGGGCCAACGTCCTGACTTTC.